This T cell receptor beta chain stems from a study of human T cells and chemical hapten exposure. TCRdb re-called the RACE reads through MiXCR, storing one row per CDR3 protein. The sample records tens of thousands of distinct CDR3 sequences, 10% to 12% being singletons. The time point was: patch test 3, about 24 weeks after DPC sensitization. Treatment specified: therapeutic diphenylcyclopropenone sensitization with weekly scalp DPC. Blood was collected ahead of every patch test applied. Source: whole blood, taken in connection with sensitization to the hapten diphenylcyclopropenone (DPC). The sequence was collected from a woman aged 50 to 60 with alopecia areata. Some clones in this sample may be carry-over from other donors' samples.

CDR3 DNA sequence: TGTGCCAGCTCGCCGCTCCAGGGGGCGAAAGATACGCAGTATTTT. It encodes CASSPLQGAKDTQYF. V and J are TRBV18 and TRBJ2-3; 8 bases agree with TRBD1. CDR1 and CDR2 from the germline V gene are KGHSH and LQKENI. The CDR3 has 15 residues. V dropped 6 bases and J dropped 5; count of bases not matched to a gene: 10.